This is a list of T cell receptor beta chains from one sample in a study of CD8 T cells in ankylosing spondylitis. MiXCR, run by TCRdb on the 5' RACE reads, gives a single entry per CDR3 protein. The sample lists 700,000 to 1,000,000 distinct CDR3 sequences; approximately 12% were seen once. What was sequenced was blood, either unsorted or a sorted T cell fraction (not recorded which). These receptor sequences come from a male donor with ankylosing spondylitis. The CDR3 runs from the conserved cysteine through the conserved F or W. The order of the fields is V gene, J gene, D gene, clone size, CDR3 DNA, CDR3 protein. The D gene is left open where the match is weak. For some rows the clone size is stated as once, few or many, or as a class when expanded; others skip it.

v_call: TRBV27; j_call: TRBJ1-1; d_call: .; clone_size: .; cdr3_nt: TGTGCCAGCAGACTGATCCAGGCCACTGAAGCTTTCTTT; cdr3_aa: CASRLIQATEAFF
v_call: TRBV7-2; j_call: TRBJ2-7; d_call: TRBD2; clone_size: few; cdr3_nt: TGTGCCAGCAGCGGCCCACGGGCTAGCGGTCCCTACGAGCAGTACTTC; cdr3_aa: CASSGPRASGPYEQYF
v_call: TRBV21-1; j_call: TRBJ2-2; d_call: .; clone_size: few; cdr3_nt: TGTGCCAGCAGCACACACAGAAGGATGGCCACCGGGGAGCTGTTTTTT; cdr3_aa: CASSTHRRMATGELFF
v_call: TRBV4-2; j_call: TRBJ2-7; d_call: .; clone_size: .; cdr3_nt: TGTGCCAGCAGCCAAGGACAGCTAAACTCCTACGAGCAGTACTTC; cdr3_aa: CASSQGQLNSYEQYF
v_call: TRBV4-2; j_call: TRBJ2-3; d_call: .; clone_size: few; cdr3_nt: TGTGCCAGCAGCCAGACCCCCCTTGGGGGACGGGGCACAGATACGCAGTATTTT; cdr3_aa: CASSQTPLGGRGTDTQYF
v_call: TRBV27; j_call: TRBJ2-1; d_call: .; clone_size: .; cdr3_nt: TGTGCCAGCACCAGGAGTAGCGGCGGTGAGCAGTTCTTC; cdr3_aa: CASTRSSGGEQFF
v_call: TRBV20-1; j_call: TRBJ1-6; d_call: TRBD1; clone_size: few; cdr3_nt: TGCAGTGCTAGCACGACAGGGACTTTCTTTCCCCTCCACTTT; cdr3_aa: CSASTTGTFFPLHF
v_call: TRBV5-1; j_call: TRBJ2-2; d_call: .; clone_size: .; cdr3_nt: TGCGCCAGCAGCTTGGTACCTCAGGGGCCCGGGGAGCTGTTTTTT; cdr3_aa: CASSLVPQGPGELFF
v_call: TRBV7-9; j_call: TRBJ1-6; d_call: .; clone_size: .; cdr3_nt: TGTGCCAGCACCAAAGGGGAGGGTTCACCCCTCCACTTT; cdr3_aa: CASTKGEGSPLHF
v_call: TRBV9; j_call: TRBJ2-7; d_call: TRBD2; clone_size: .; cdr3_nt: TGTGCCAGCAGCGTAGCTACCGGAGCGGGGAACTACGAGCAGTACTTC; cdr3_aa: CASSVATGAGNYEQYF
v_call: TRBV10-3; j_call: TRBJ1-4; d_call: .; clone_size: .; cdr3_nt: TGTGCCATCAGTGAGTCAAGGGCGGTCGATGAAAAACTGTTTTTT; cdr3_aa: CAISESRAVDEKLFF
v_call: TRBV9; j_call: TRBJ2-3; d_call: .; clone_size: .; cdr3_nt: TGTGCCAGCAGCCCATTGCCCGGACTATTCGATACGCAGTATTTT; cdr3_aa: CASSPLPGLFDTQYF
v_call: TRBV28; j_call: TRBJ1-2; d_call: .; clone_size: .; cdr3_nt: TGTGCCAGCAGTTTAGCAGGGGATAATGGCTACACCTTC; cdr3_aa: CASSLAGDNGYTF
v_call: TRBV5-1; j_call: TRBJ2-5; d_call: TRBD1; clone_size: .; cdr3_nt: TGCGCCAGCAGCTGGGGGGACAGGAAAGAGACCCAGTACTTC; cdr3_aa: CASSWGDRKETQYF
v_call: TRBV29-1; j_call: TRBJ2-7; d_call: .; clone_size: many; cdr3_nt: TGCAGCCACGGCGTCGGAGGACGGATCTCCTACGAGCAGTACTTC; cdr3_aa: CSHGVGGRISYEQYF
v_call: TRBV20-1; j_call: TRBJ1-5; d_call: .; clone_size: .; cdr3_nt: TGCAGTGCGCCCAGGGGCGGCGAGGAGCCCCAGCATTTT; cdr3_aa: CSAPRGGEEPQHF
v_call: TRBV20-1; j_call: TRBJ1-5; d_call: TRBD1; clone_size: .; cdr3_nt: TGCAGTGCTAGTCGGGACAGCAGATATCAGCCCCAGCATTTT; cdr3_aa: CSASRDSRYQPQHF
v_call: TRBV20-1; j_call: TRBJ2-1; d_call: .; clone_size: many; cdr3_nt: TGCAGTGCTAGGCCCCTATACAATGAGCAGTTCTTC; cdr3_aa: CSARPLYNEQFF
v_call: TRBV6-5; j_call: TRBJ2-7; d_call: TRBD1; clone_size: .; cdr3_nt: TGTGCCAGCAGTTACCCCGGGACAGTAGAGCAGTACTTC; cdr3_aa: CASSYPGTVEQYF
v_call: TRBV6-5; j_call: TRBJ2-7; d_call: TRBD2; clone_size: .; cdr3_nt: TGTGCCAGCAGTTACTCGGTAGCGGGTATCTACGAGCAGTACTTC; cdr3_aa: CASSYSVAGIYEQYF
v_call: TRBV20-1; j_call: TRBJ1-1; d_call: .; clone_size: few; cdr3_nt: TGCAGTGCTAGAGTTTTGGGAGCTGAAGCTTTCTTT; cdr3_aa: CSARVLGAEAFF